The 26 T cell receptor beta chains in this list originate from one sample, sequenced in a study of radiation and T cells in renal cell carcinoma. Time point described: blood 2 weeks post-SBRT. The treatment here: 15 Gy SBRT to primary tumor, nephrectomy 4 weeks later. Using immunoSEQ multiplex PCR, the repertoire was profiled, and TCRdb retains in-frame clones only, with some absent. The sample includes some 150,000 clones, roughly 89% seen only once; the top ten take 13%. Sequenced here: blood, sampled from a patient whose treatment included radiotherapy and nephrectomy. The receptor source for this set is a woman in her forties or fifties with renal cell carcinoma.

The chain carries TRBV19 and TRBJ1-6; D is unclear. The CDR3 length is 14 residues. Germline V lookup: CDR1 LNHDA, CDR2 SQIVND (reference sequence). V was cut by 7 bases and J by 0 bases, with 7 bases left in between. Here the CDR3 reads CASNPGSYNSPLHF. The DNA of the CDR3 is TGTGCCAGTAACCCAGGCTCCTATAATTCACCCCTCCACTTT.

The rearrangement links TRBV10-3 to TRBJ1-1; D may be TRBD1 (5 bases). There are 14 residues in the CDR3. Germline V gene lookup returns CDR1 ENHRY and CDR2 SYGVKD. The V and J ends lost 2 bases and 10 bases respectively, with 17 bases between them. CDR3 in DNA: TGTGCCATCAGTGAGCACCGGGGGGGGTATAGAGCTTTCTTT. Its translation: CAISEHRGGYRAFF.

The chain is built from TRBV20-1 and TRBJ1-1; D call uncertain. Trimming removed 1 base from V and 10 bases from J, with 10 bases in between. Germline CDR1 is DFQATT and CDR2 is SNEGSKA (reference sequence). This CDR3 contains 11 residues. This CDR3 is CSARGPGVAFF. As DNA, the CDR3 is TGCAGTGCTAGAGGACCAGGAGTAGCTTTCTTT.

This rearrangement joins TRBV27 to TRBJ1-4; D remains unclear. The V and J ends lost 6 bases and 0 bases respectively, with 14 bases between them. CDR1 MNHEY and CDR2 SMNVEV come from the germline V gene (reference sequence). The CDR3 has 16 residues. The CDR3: CASRVAGPATNEKLFF. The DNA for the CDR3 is TGTGCCAGCAGAGTGGCGGGCCCCGCAACTAATGAAAAACTGTTTTTT.

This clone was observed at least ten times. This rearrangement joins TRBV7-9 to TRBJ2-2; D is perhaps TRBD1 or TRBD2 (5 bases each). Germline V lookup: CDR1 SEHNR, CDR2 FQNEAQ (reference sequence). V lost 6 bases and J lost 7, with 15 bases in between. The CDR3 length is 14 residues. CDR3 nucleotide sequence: TGTGCCAGCAGTCCCGGGGCCCAACACGGGGAGCTGTTTTTT. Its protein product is CASSPGAQHGELFF.

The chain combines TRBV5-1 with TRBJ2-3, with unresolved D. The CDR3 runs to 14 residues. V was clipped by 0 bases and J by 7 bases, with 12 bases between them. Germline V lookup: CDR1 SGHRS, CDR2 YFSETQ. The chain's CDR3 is CASSLAQFENTQYF. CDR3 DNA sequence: TGCGCCAGCAGCTTGGCACAGTTTGAGAATACGCAGTATTTT.

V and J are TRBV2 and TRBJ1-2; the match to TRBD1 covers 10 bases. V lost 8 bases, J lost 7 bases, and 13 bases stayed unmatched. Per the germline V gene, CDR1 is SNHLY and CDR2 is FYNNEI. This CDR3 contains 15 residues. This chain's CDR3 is CASAKPATGGVGYTF. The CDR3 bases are TGTGCCAGCGCGAAGCCTGCGACAGGGGGCGTTGGCTACACCTTC.

The CDR3 DNA reads TGTGCCAGCAGCTTGGTGGGACAGGGGCCCTACGAGCAGTACTTC. Its protein product is CASSLVGQGPYEQYF. The V call is TRBV5-4, the J call TRBJ2-7, with TRBD1 identical over 10 bases. The CDR3 runs 15 residues. Trimming removed 0 bases from V and 2 bases from J; junction bases left unmatched: 2. Per germline, CDR1 SGHNT and CDR2 YYREEE (reference sequence).

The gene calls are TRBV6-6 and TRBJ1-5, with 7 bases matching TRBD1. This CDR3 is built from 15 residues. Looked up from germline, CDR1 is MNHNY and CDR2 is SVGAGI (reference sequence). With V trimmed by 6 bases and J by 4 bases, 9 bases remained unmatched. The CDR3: CASRDLQGVNQPQHF. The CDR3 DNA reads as TGTGCCAGCAGGGACCTTCAGGGGGTTAATCAGCCCCAGCATTTT.

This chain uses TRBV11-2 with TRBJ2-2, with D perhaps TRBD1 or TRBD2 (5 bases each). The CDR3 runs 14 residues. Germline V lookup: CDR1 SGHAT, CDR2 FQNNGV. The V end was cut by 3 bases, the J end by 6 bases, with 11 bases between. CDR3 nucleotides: TGTGCCAGCAGCTTTGAGGGACCGCCCGGGGAGCTGTTTTTT. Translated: CASSFEGPPGELFF. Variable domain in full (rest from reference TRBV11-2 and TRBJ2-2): EAGVAQSPRYKIIEKRQSVAFWCNPISGHATLYWYQQILGQGPKLLIQFQNNGVVDDSQLPKDRFSAERLKGVDSTLKIQPAKLEDSAVYLCASSFEGPPGELFFGEGSRLTVL.

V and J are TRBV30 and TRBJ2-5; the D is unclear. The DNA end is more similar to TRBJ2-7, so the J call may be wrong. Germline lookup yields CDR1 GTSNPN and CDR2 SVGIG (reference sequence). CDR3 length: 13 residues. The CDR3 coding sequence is TGTGCCGTATCAAAGGGCGGAACCTACGAGCAGTACTTC. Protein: CAVSKGGTYEQYF.

The CDR3 DNA reads TGTGCCAGCTCACCCACTCCCCCACCCAGGCGAGTGAACACTGAAGCTTTCTTT. Residues: CASSPTPPPRRVNTEAFF. This rearrangement joins TRBV18 to TRBJ1-1; D is ambiguous. Germline V gene sequence: CDR1 KGHSH, CDR2 LQKENI. Deletions cut 3 bases from V and 0 bases from J, with 20 bases between. The CDR3 is 18 residues long.

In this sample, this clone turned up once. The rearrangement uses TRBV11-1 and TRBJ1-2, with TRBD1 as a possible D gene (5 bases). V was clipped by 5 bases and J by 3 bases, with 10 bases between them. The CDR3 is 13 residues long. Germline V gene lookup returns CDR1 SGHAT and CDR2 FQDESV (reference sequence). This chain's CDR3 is CASSDGGYYGYTF. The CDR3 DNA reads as TGTGCCAGCAGCGACGGGGGATACTATGGCTACACCTTC.

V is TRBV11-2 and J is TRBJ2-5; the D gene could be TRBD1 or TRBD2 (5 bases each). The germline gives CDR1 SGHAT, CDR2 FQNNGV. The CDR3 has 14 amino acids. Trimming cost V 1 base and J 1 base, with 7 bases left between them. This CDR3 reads CASSLGGSQETQYF. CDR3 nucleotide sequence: TGTGCCAGCAGCTTAGGGGGGAGCCAAGAGACCCAGTACTTC.

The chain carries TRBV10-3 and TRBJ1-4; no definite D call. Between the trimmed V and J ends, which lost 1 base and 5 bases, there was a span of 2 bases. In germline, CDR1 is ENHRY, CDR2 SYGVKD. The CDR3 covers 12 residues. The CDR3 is CAISEWNEKLFF. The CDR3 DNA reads TGTGCCATCAGTGAGTGGAATGAAAAACTGTTTTTT.

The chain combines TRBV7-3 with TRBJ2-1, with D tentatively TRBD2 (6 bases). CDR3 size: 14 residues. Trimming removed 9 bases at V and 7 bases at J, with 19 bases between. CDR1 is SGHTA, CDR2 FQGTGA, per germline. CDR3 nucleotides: TGTGCCAGTTCCGTGGGGGGATCACAGAATGAGCAGTTCTTC. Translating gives CASSVGGSQNEQFF.

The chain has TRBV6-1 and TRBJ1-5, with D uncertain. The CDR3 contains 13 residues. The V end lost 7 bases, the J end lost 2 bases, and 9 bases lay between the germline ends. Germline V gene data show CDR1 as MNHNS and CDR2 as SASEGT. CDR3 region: CASTLGGNQPQHF. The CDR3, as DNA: TGTGCCAGCACCTTAGGCGGCAATCAGCCCCAGCATTTT.

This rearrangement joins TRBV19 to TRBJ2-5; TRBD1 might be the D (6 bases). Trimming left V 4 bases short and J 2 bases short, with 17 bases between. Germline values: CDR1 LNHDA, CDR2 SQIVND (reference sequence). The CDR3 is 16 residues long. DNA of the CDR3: TGTGCCAGTAGTACGTTCGGACAGCAGGATCAAGAGACCCAGTACTTC. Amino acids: CASSTFGQQDQETQYF.

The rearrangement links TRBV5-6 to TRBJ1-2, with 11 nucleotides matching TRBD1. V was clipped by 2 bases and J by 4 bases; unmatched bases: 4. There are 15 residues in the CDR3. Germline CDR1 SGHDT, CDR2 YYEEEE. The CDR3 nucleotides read TGTGCCAGCAGCTTAGGGACAGGGGGGACCTATGGCTACACCTTC. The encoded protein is CASSLGTGGTYGYTF.

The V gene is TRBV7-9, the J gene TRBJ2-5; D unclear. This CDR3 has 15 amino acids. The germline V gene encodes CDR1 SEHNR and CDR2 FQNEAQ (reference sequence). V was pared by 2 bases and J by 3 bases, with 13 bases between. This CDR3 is CASSLRRPDKETQYF. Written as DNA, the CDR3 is TGTGCCAGCAGCTTAAGGCGGCCAGATAAAGAGACCCAGTACTTC.

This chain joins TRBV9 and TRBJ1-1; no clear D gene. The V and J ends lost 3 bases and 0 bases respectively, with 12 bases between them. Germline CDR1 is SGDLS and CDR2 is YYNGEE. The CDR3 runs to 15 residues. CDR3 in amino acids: CASSGGFTVNTEAFF. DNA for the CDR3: TGTGCCAGCAGCGGAGGGTTTACAGTGAACACTGAAGCTTTCTTT.

CDR3 DNA: TGCGCCAGCAGCTTGTTAGATACGCAGTATTTT. This encodes CASSLLDTQYF. V and J are TRBV5-1 and TRBJ2-3; no clear D gene. The germline V gene has CDR1 SGHRS and CDR2 YFSETQ. The V gene lost 1 base and the J gene lost 5 bases, with 2 bases spanning the gap. This CDR3 comprises 11 residues.

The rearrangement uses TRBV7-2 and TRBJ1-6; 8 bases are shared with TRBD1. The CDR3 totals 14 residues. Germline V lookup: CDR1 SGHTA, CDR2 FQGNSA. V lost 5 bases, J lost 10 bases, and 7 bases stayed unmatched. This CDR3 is CASSMDRVDSPLHF. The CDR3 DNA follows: TGTGCCAGCAGCATGGACAGGGTAGACTCACCCCTCCACTTT.

The chain's CDR3 is CASSSGQGGGGYTF. In DNA, the CDR3 is TGTGCCAGCAGCTCGGGACAGGGGGGTGGTGGCTACACCTTC. The rearrangement joins TRBV13 to TRBJ1-2, with 11 bases matching TRBD1. The CDR3 has 14 amino acids. V gave up 4 bases and J gave up 7 bases; unmatched junction bases: 5. Germline CDR1 and CDR2: PRHDT and FYEKMQ (reference sequence).

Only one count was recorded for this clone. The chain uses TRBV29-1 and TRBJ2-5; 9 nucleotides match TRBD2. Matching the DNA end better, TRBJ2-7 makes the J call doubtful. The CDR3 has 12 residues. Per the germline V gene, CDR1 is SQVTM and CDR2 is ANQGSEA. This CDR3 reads CSFLAGSYEQYF. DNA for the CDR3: TGCAGCTTCCTAGCGGGGAGCTACGAGCAGTACTTC.

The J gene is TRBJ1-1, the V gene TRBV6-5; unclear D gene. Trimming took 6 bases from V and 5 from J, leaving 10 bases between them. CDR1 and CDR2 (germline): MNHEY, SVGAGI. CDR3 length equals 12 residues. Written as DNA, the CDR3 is TGTGCCAGCAGCTGGGGTGGGACTGAAGCTTTCTTT. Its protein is CASSWGGTEAFF.